This entry lists 22 T cell receptor beta chains sequenced from one sample in a study of T-cell memory formation after mild COVID-19. A single record per CDR3 protein comes from TCRdb applying MiXCR to the 5' RACE reads. The table lists roughly 190,000 distinct CDR3 sequences, over 9.5% of them singletons, with approximately 3% in the top ten. The sample was PBMCs or a T cell subset sorted from them (not recorded which). These TCRs come from a man between 18 and 35 years old who had mild COVID-19 (a few samples of this study predate the infection). Cell type and time point are not known.

This clonotype was recorded a few times. V is TRBV21-1 and J is TRBJ2-7; the DNA was not used to check the table's D call, TRBD1. TRBV21-1 is reported as a pseudogene. The CDR3 has 17 amino acids. CDR3 region: CASSKIGQGKRGHEQYV. The CDR3, as DNA: TGTGCCAGCAGCAAAATAGGACAGGGGAAGAGGGGTCACGAGCAGTACGTC.

In nucleotides, the CDR3 is TGTGCCAGCAGCTTAACGTTCGGGGACACTGAAGCTTTCTTT. Translated, it gives CASSLTFGDTEAFF. The chain joins TRBV7-3 to TRBJ1-1; no clear D. Germline V gene lookup returns CDR1 SGHTA and CDR2 FQGTGA. V was cut by 0 bases and J by 3 bases, with 8 bases left in between. This CDR3 contains 14 residues.

This clonotype has just a few counts. The chain recombines TRBV12-3 or TRBV12-4 with TRBJ2-5, with TRBD2 matching 10 bases. The CDR3 runs to 15 residues. The ends lost 3 bases at V and 4 bases at J; junction bases unmatched: 5. CDR3 in amino acids: CASSLGAGGLETQYF. The CDR3 DNA is TGTGCCAGCAGTTTGGGAGCGGGGGGGCTAGAGACCCAGTACTTC.

This clonotype was counted ten times or more. This chain connects TRBV24-1 to TRBJ2-5; tentative D call: TRBD2 (6 bases). Trimming cost V 4 bases and J 1 base, with 6 bases left between them. The germline V gene has CDR1 KGHDR and CDR2 SFDVKD. CDR3 length equals 13 residues. CDR3 sequence reads: CATSDGSQETQYF. The CDR3 bases are TGTGCCACCAGTGACGGGAGCCAAGAGACCCAGTACTTC.

This chain links TRBV11-1 with TRBJ1-1; D is possibly TRBD1 (6 bases). Germline-derived CDR1 and CDR2 are SGHAT and FQDESV (reference sequence). Deletions cut 6 bases from V and 4 bases from J, with 15 bases between. The CDR3 extends over 14 amino acids. The CDR3: CASSNNRDSTEAFF. The CDR3 nucleotides read TGTGCCAGCAGTAATAACAGGGATTCCACTGAAGCTTTCTTT.

This clonotype was observed a handful of times. V usage is TRBV27 and J usage is TRBJ1-1; D call uncertain. V dropped 5 bases and J dropped 4 bases, with 11 bases sitting between them. This CDR3 is built from 13 residues. The germline V gene encodes CDR1 MNHEY and CDR2 SMNVEV (reference sequence). CDR3 coding DNA: TGTGCCAGCAGTGTCCGGTGGGCCACTGAAGCTTTCTTT. Translated, it gives CASSVRWATEAFF.

The gene calls are TRBV20-1 and TRBJ1-1; D not resolved. The V end lost 6 bases, the J end lost 6 bases, and 11 bases lay between the germline ends. Germline V gene data show CDR1 as DFQATT and CDR2 as SNEGSKA (reference sequence). This CDR3 is built from 11 residues. CDR3 protein: CSALGQAEAFF. CDR3 in DNA: TGCAGTGCCCTTGGCCAGGCTGAAGCTTTCTTT.

The CDR3 bases are TGTGCCAGCAGTTTTGGCCCGGGGGAGCTGTTTTTT. This sequence encodes CASSFGPGELFF. The chain is built from TRBV12-3 or TRBV12-4 and TRBJ2-2, with D unresolved. V lost 3 bases to trimming and J lost 8 bases, with 7 bases between them. The CDR3 totals 12 residues.

This clonotype was picked up a small number of times. The gene calls are TRBV6-5 and TRBJ2-1; D not certain. CDR1 is MNHEY, CDR2 SVGAGI, per germline. V was shortened by 6 bases and J by 3 bases, with 9 bases between the two germline ends. The CDR3 runs to 13 residues. DNA for the CDR3: TGTGCCAGCAGGGATCAGAGCTACAATGAGCAGTTCTTC. It codes for CASRDQSYNEQFF.

The sample holds a few counts of this clonotype. The chain uses TRBV5-6 and TRBJ2-2, with 8 positions matching TRBD1. The germline V gene encodes CDR1 SGHDT and CDR2 YYEEEE. J lost 4 bases, V lost 4 bases, and 9 bases had no gene match. The CDR3 runs 16 residues. For the CDR3, the DNA is TGTGCCAGCAGCCTGCGGACAGGGCCAAGCACCGGGGAGCTGTTTTTT. Residues: CASSLRTGPSTGELFF.

CDR3 DNA: TGTGCCAGCAGCCAAGATCTACCGAATACGCAGTATTTT. Its translation is CASSQDLPNTQYF. This chain joins TRBV4-2 and TRBJ2-3, with D unresolved. V lost 0 bases and J 7 bases, leaving 8 bases between the germline ends. The CDR3 sequence is 13 residues long. Germline V gene data show CDR1 as LGHNA and CDR2 as YNFKEQ.

This clonotype was recorded a few times. This chain links TRBV7-9 with TRBJ2-2; D is possibly TRBD1 or TRBD2 (5 bases each). Germline V gives CDR1 SEHNR, CDR2 FQNEAQ (reference sequence). CDR3 size: 15 residues. Trimming removed 4 bases at V and 1 base at J, with 10 bases between. The CDR3 reads CASSYRDGNTGELFF. In DNA form, the CDR3 reads TGTGCCAGCAGCTACCGGGACGGGAACACCGGGGAGCTGTTTTTT.

This sequence joins TRBV7-2 and TRBJ1-5; no clear D gene. The CDR3 contains 13 residues. Germline V gene data show CDR1 as SGHTA and CDR2 as FQGNSA. Trimming pared 3 bases from V and 11 bases from J, leaving 14 bases between. As DNA, the CDR3 is TGTGCCAGCAGCTTGCGGGCCTCCGGGACCCAGCATTTT. Translated, it gives CASSLRASGTQHF. The whole variable domain, remainder taken from reference TRBV7-2 and TRBJ1-5, is GAGVSQSPSNKVTEKGKDVELRCDPISGHTALYWYRQSLGQGLEFLIYFQGNSAPDKSGLPSDRFSAERTGGSVSTLTIQRTQQEDSAVYLCASSLRASGTQHFGDGTRLSIL.

The rearrangement links TRBV9 to TRBJ2-3; D possibly matches TRBD1 or TRBD2 (5 bases each). Trimming left V 0 bases short and J 3 bases short, with 14 bases between. This CDR3 is built from 16 residues. Germline loops: CDR1 SGDLS, CDR2 YYNGEE. The CDR3 sequence: CASSVGDPGRTDTQYF. The CDR3 DNA sequence: TGTGCCAGCAGCGTAGGGGACCCGGGACGGACAGATACGCAGTATTTT.

This clonotype turned up a few times. The chain joins TRBV18 to TRBJ1-5; D not certain. The CDR3 covers 16 residues. Germline lookup yields CDR1 KGHSH and CDR2 LQKENI. V lost 3 bases to trimming and J lost 7 bases, with 19 bases between them. In DNA form, the CDR3 reads TGTGCCAGCTCACCTACGGGATCGTGGCTTATACAGCCCCAGCATTTT. Residues: CASSPTGSWLIQPQHF. The variable domain in full, completed from reference TRBV18 and TRBJ1-5, reads NAGVMQNPRHLVRRRGQEARLRCSPMKGHSHVYWYRQLPEEGLKFMVYLQKENIIDESGMPKERFSAEFPKEGPSILRIQQVVRGDSAAYFCASSPTGSWLIQPQHFGDGTRLSIL.

The chain has TRBV3-1 and TRBJ1-2; D not certain. This CDR3 region has 13 residues. Trimming shortened V by 8 bases and J by 2 bases, and 12 bases separated the two germline ends. Per the germline V gene, CDR1 is LGHDT and CDR2 is YNNKEL (reference sequence). CDR3 sequence (DNA): TGTGCCAGCTTCCATAGGTGGAACTATGGCTACACCTTC. It yields the protein CASFHRWNYGYTF.

The table lists this clonotype with many counts. The rearrangement uses TRBV7-2 and TRBJ2-6; D is unresolved. Trimming removed 8 bases from V and 0 bases from J, with 8 bases in between. This CDR3 region has 14 residues. Germline V gene data show CDR1 as SGHTA and CDR2 as FQGNSA. CDR3 protein: CASGRNSGANVLTF. The DNA for the CDR3 is TGTGCCAGCGGACGGAACTCTGGGGCCAACGTCCTGACTTTC.

A few counts support this clonotype. The chain combines TRBV5-1 with TRBJ1-1; D is undetermined. The CDR3 length is 14 residues. Trimming took off 0 bases at V and 3 bases at J, with 9 bases between the two ends. Germline CDR1 and CDR2: SGHRS and YFSETQ. DNA of the CDR3: TGCGCCAGCAGCTTGGTTGTCTTTGACACTGAAGCTTTCTTT. It translates to CASSLVVFDTEAFF.

The rearrangement uses TRBV7-9 and TRBJ2-3; possible D gene TRBD2, 5 bases. Germline lookup yields CDR1 SEHNR and CDR2 FQNEAQ (reference sequence). The CDR3 runs to 12 residues. Between the trimmed V and J ends, which lost 1 base and 7 bases, there was a span of 6 bases. CDR3 protein: CASSLGRYTQYF. Here the CDR3 DNA reads TGTGCCAGCAGCTTAGGGAGGTATACGCAGTATTTT.

This clonotype was detected only a few times. The genes are TRBV6-6 and TRBJ1-2; 9 bases agree with TRBD1. The trim removed 5 bases at V and 0 bases at J, leaving 10 bases unmatched. CDR1 is MNHNY, CDR2 SVGAGI, per germline (reference sequence). The CDR3 is 17 amino acids. The DNA for the CDR3 is TGTGCCAGCAGTCGCCTCCGGGACAGGGACTCTAACTATGGCTACACCTTC. It specifies CASSRLRDRDSNYGYTF.

The CDR3 loop is CASRQGSILSKNIQYF. CDR3 sequence (DNA): TGTGCCAGCAGGCAGGGGAGCATCTTGTCCAAAAACATTCAGTACTTC. This chain links TRBV7-6 with TRBJ2-4, with D possibly being TRBD1 (6 bases). Trimming took 6 bases from V and 2 from J, leaving 17 bases between them. The CDR3 sequence is 16 residues long. Looked up from germline, CDR1 is SGHVS and CDR2 is FNYEAQ.

This clonotype occurred a few times. This chain connects TRBV6-6 to TRBJ2-3; maybe TRBD2 (5 bases). Germline CDR1 is MNHNY and CDR2 is SVGAGI (reference sequence). There are 13 residues in the CDR3. The germline V and J ends were trimmed by 6 bases and 3 bases, with 10 bases remaining between them. The CDR3 here is CASRPTGTDTQYF. CDR3 DNA: TGTGCCAGCAGACCTACGGGGACAGATACGCAGTATTTT.